The 10 T cell receptor beta chains given below trace back to one sample, sequenced in a study of regulatory T cells in long-lasting Graves disease. TCR beta libraries were built with iRepertoire HTBI primers and Arm-PCR of CDR3 regions. TCRdb fed the multiplex PCR reads into MiXCR, producing one record per CDR3 protein. This sample yields 520,000 or so distinct CDR3 sequences, of which about 12% are seen a single time; about 8.3% belongs to the top ten. Time point reported: newly diagnosed GD, antithyroid drugs for less than 3 months. Construction of the TCR library relied on RNA isolated from PBMCs. These same records also appear under a second study, on T cells in Graves' hyperthyroidism and ophthalmopathy.

The source material was peripheral blood mononuclear cells (PBMCs), sampled at new diagnosis, from a patient treated with antithyroid drugs. The receptors were gathered from a woman in her 30s with Graves disease.

This clonotype showed up many times. This chain links TRBV12-3 or TRBV12-4 with TRBJ2-7, with 9 bases matching TRBD1. CDR3 size: 14 residues. The ends lost 4 bases at V and 3 bases at J; junction bases unmatched: 4. The CDR3: CASSWGTGLYEQYF. CDR3 DNA sequence: TGTGCCAGCAGTTGGGGGACAGGGCTCTACGAGCAGTACTTC.

This clonotype was observed many times. This rearrangement joins TRBV28 to TRBJ1-2, with D possibly being TRBD1 (6 bases). Germline assignment: CDR1 MDHEN and CDR2 SYDVKM. This CDR3 contains 14 residues. V dropped 2 bases and J dropped 0 bases, with 7 bases sitting between them. The CDR3 here is CASSLGTTNYGYTF. The CDR3 nucleotides read TGTGCCAGCAGTTTAGGGACAACTAACTATGGCTACACCTTC.

This clonotype has at least ten counts. V is TRBV2 and J is TRBJ2-5; weak D call: TRBD2 (5 bases). V was trimmed by 6 bases and J by 4 bases, leaving 12 bases between them. In germline, CDR1 is SNHLY, CDR2 FYNNEI. The CDR3 has 13 residues. The CDR3 region is CASRRVSAETQYF. In nucleotides, the CDR3 is TGTGCCAGCAGGAGGGTGTCAGCAGAGACCCAGTACTTC.

This clonotype was counted at least ten times. The chain combines TRBV11-3 with TRBJ2-1; either TRBD1 or TRBD2 may supply D (5 bases each). This CDR3 comprises 15 residues. Trimming shortened V by 4 bases and J by 6 bases, and 16 bases separated the two germline ends. CDR1 and CDR2 (germline): SGHNT, YENEEA. CDR3 in amino acids: CASSSTGTVVNEQFF. Written as DNA, the CDR3 is TGTGCCAGCAGCTCCACCGGGACGGTGGTCAATGAGCAGTTCTTC.

This clonotype was recorded at least ten times. The V and J genes are TRBV2 and TRBJ1-2; D gene unclear. V lost 2 bases and J 7 bases, leaving 20 bases between the germline ends. The CDR3 contains 16 residues. Germline-derived CDR1 and CDR2 are SNHLY and FYNNEI. The DNA of the CDR3 is TGTGCCAGCAGTGAATGGGCCAGTCCTCGGATAGGTGGCTACACCTTC. Translating it yields CASSEWASPRIGGYTF. The full variable domain, rest sourced from reference TRBV2 and TRBJ1-2, is EPEVTQTPSHQVTQMGQEVILRCVPISNHLYFYWYRQILGQKVEFLVSFYNNEISEKSEIFDDQFSVERPDGSNFTLKIRSTKLEDSAMYFCASSEWASPRIGGYTFGSGTRLTVV.

The rearrangement links TRBV12-3 or TRBV12-4 to TRBJ1-4; a weak D match, TRBD1 (5 bases). The CDR3 covers 22 residues. With 6 bases removed from V and 0 bases from J, the gap between germline ends came to 32 bases. The CDR3 sequence is CASSRLSPRGTAGRATNEKLFF. The DNA for the CDR3 is TGTGCCAGCAGCCGCTTATCACCCCGCGGGACGGCAGGTCGTGCAACTAATGAAAAACTGTTTTTT.

This clonotype was detected ten times or more. V and J are TRBV13 and TRBJ1-3; 8 positions match TRBD1. CDR3 length: 16 amino acids. Unmatched junction bases numbered 10, after V lost 5 bases and J lost 4 bases. The germline gives CDR1 PRHDT, CDR2 FYEKMQ (reference sequence). As DNA, the CDR3 is TGTGCCAGCAGCGTAAGACAGGGGTGGGGAGGAAACACCATATATTTT. This sequence encodes CASSVRQGWGGNTIYF.

In this sample, this clonotype turned up many times. The rearrangement joins TRBV28 to TRBJ2-1; D may be TRBD1 (5 bases). V was shortened by 5 bases and J by 2 bases, with 16 bases between the two germline ends. CDR1 MDHEN and CDR2 SYDVKM come from the germline V gene. The CDR3 sequence is 16 residues long. The CDR3 spells CASSPHPRVTYNEQFF. CDR3 DNA: TGTGCCAGCAGTCCCCATCCCAGGGTTACCTACAATGAGCAGTTCTTC.

This clonotype appeared many times. This sequence joins TRBV30 and TRBJ1-2; no firm D call. Germline values: CDR1 GTSNPN, CDR2 SVGIG (reference sequence). V lost 0 bases, J lost 2 bases, and 7 bases lay in between. The CDR3 loop spans 13 amino acids. Written as DNA, the CDR3 is TGTGCCTGGAGTGTTTCAATAAACTATGGCTACACCTTC. Protein product: CAWSVSINYGYTF.

This clonotype came up many times. This chain connects TRBV27 to TRBJ1-6, with TRBD1 matching 7 bases. CDR1 is MNHEY, CDR2 SMNVEV, per germline (reference sequence). This CDR3 has 11 residues. Unmatched junction bases numbered 5, after V lost 4 bases and J lost 17 bases. Here the CDR3 reads CASSSGQLIHF. The CDR3 DNA sequence: TGTGCCAGCAGTTCGGGACAGCTCATCCACTTT.